The TCR beta chain under discussion was sequenced for a study of tumor-infiltrating lymphocytes in primary liver carcinoma. Study-wide findings and caveats: Tumor-adjacent and tumor-blood pairs overlapped less than tumor region pairs did.

Total RNA amounting to 450 to 500 ng was the source from which TCR beta cDNA was made with a constant-region primer. It was through three nested multiplex PCR rounds of slightly modified ARM-PCR that TCR beta libraries arose. TRBV1-TRBV30 forward primers paired with a C-beta reverse primer were used in the first two PCR rounds, which ran approximately 10 cycles each. TCRdb passed the multiplex PCR reads through MiXCR, listing each CDR3 protein once. This table holds about 43,000 distinct CDR3 sequences, approximately 70% found once. The CDR3 length is 12 residues. CDR1 and CDR2 from the germline V gene are SGHNT and YENEEA. Each 20-30 mg portion of unsorted bulk tissue served as the source for co-extraction of RNA and DNA. Each participant had primary liver carcinoma, and surgical resection was the treatment. In regard to this clonotype: Antigen: not known. One junction end disagrees with the germline gene, perhaps due to a read error.

This sequence was found in a man between 40 and 49 years old with primary liver carcinoma and hepatitis B virus infection. The chain employs TRBV11-3 and TRBJ2-1; D is unclear. Sequencing was carried out using liver tumor tissue from sampling region 2. The subset was: tumor region T2, inferior pole. The CDR3 DNA sequence: TGTGACAGCAGCTTAAATGCTAATGAGGAGTTCTTC. Encoded protein: CDSSLNANEEFF.